The text below deals with one T cell receptor beta chain. These data belong to a study of cytomegalovirus exposure and HLA in healthy donors. PCR was performed using 60 Vbeta and 13 Jbeta primers. The assay was immunoSEQ multiplex PCR, and TCRdb's table has in-frame clones only and misses some. With 130,000 or so clones in the sample, the ten largest clones hold about 1.4%. Sequencing was performed on PBMCs. The TCR sequence derives from a middle-aged woman in good health and CMV-seronegative.

DNA for the CDR3: TGTGCCAGCAGCGCCTCTAGCGGGGGTTACTGGTTCTTC. This encodes CASSASSGGYWFF. V and J are TRBV7-3 and TRBJ2-1; TRBD2 matches 10 bases. V lost 5 bases to trimming and J lost 15 bases; unmatched junction nucleotides: 10. The length of the CDR3 is 13 residues. Germline V CDR1 and CDR2: SGHTA, FQGTGA.